The rows below give T cell receptor beta chains drawn from one sample of a study of T cells in Graves' hyperthyroidism and ophthalmopathy. TCRdb fed the multiplex PCR reads into MiXCR, producing one record per CDR3 protein. This sample has over 250,000 distinct CDR3 sequences, with about a sixth found just once. The sample was blood. These receptors all stem from a woman aged 55-70 years with Graves' ophthalmopathy. Both conserved end residues are part of each CDR3.

J,V,CDR3
TRBJ2-5,TRBV28,CASRRPLGGGIQETQYF
TRBJ1-1,TRBV19,CASTGGSETEAFF
TRBJ1-6,TRBV2,CASSEGWNSPLHF
TRBJ1-2,TRBV27,CASSWGRYKGGYTF
TRBJ2-3,TRBV18,CASSPFPASGRSTDTQYF
TRBJ1-1,TRBV2,CASSETRDRDPEAFF
TRBJ1-2,TRBV7-9,CASSLMPGQFDFTDGYTF
TRBJ2-1,TRBV10-3,CAISEGRQGAVEQFF
TRBJ2-7,TRBV6-2/TRBV6-3,CASSYSSGSGPYEQYF
TRBJ1-5,TRBV27,CASSLGVYQPQHF
TRBJ2-6,TRBV20-1,CSARDNEFPSSGANVLTF
TRBJ2-5,TRBV7-8,CASRFTRESQETQYF
TRBJ2-2,TRBV14,CASSQDVVYHDTGELFF
TRBJ2-7,TRBV6-5,CASSYSFLAVPYEQYF
TRBJ2-2,TRBV7-6,CASSLRLAGGTNTGKLFF
TRBJ2-1,TRBV2,CASRGLGNEQFF
TRBJ2-4,TRBV29-1,CSVRFQGATKNIQYF
TRBJ2-5,TRBV20-1,CSAKTEETQYF
TRBJ2-1,TRBV19,CASSIGQNNEQFF
TRBJ2-5,TRBV7-9,CASSLARGPQETQYF
TRBJ1-6,TRBV20-1,CSAIRPGGGSPLHF
TRBJ2-6,TRBV7-8,CASSLGSSGANVLTF
TRBJ1-4,TRBV4-2,CASSQEGRGRLEKLFF
TRBJ1-2,TRBV20-1,CSAPTSFGNGYTF
TRBJ1-1,TRBV6-2/TRBV6-3,CASVYGTGAMNTEAFF
TRBJ1-2,TRBV5-6,CASTPRPTGNYGYTF
TRBJ2-5,TRBV20-1,CSAAGTSNGETQYF
TRBJ2-1,TRBV20-1,CSARDSSFSYNEQFF
TRBJ1-2,TRBV27,CASSSQGGDRFYGYTF
TRBJ2-5,TRBV7-9,CASSPGNRFSKETQYF
TRBJ2-5,TRBV7-9,CASSSRTSGSWETQYF
TRBJ1-3,TRBV5-1,CASSLEAPNSGNTIYF
TRBJ1-4,TRBV3-1,CASSPLSGGKKLFF
TRBJ2-7,TRBV2,CASRTSGRASDEQYF
TRBJ2-7,TRBV7-2,CASSSPPSGNYEQYF
TRBJ2-7,TRBV10-3,CAISGGEPSYEQYF
TRBJ2-5,TRBV5-1,CASSLGVLPQETQYF
TRBJ1-5,TRBV5-6,CASSFHGFNQPQHF
TRBJ1-5,TRBV6-1,CASSLDRVRGPQHF
TRBJ2-7,TRBV9,CASSVGRNSYEQYF
TRBJ2-3,TRBV4-2,CASSQESAQLITDTQYF
TRBJ1-4,TRBV20-1,CSARATDLGEKLFF
TRBJ2-7,TRBV19,CASSLRLAASSYEQYF
TRBJ1-5,TRBV7-2,CASSSPGGPDQPQHF
TRBJ2-2,TRBV12-5,CASGLGVETGELLF
TRBJ2-1,TRBV4-2,CASSQGGAGNEQFF
TRBJ1-1,TRBV12-3/TRBV12-4,CASRRGFSNTEAFF
TRBJ1-1,TRBV5-1,CASSLGDRGSTEAFF
TRBJ2-7,TRBV27,CASSFLSSGRNYEQYF
TRBJ2-7,TRBV6-1,CASSWDREAYEQYF